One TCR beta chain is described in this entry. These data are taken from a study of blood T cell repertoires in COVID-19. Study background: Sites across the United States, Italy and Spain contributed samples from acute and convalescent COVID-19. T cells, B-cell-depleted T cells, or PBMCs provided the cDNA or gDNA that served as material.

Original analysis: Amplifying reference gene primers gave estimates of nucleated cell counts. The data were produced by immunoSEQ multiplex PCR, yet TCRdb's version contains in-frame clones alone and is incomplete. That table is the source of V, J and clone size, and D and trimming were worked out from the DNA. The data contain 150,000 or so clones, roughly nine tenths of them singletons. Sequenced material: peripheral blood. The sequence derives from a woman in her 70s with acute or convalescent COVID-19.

The CDR3 DNA follows: TGTGCCAGCAGTGGGCGTGGGAGGGCCCACGGGGAGCTGTTTTTT. Protein product: CASSGRGRAHGELFF. The rearrangement joins TRBV25-1 to TRBJ2-2, with 7 bases matching TRBD2. CDR3 length: 15 residues. The trim removed 4 bases at V and 7 bases at J, leaving 9 bases unmatched. Per germline, CDR1 MGHDK and CDR2 SYGVNS.